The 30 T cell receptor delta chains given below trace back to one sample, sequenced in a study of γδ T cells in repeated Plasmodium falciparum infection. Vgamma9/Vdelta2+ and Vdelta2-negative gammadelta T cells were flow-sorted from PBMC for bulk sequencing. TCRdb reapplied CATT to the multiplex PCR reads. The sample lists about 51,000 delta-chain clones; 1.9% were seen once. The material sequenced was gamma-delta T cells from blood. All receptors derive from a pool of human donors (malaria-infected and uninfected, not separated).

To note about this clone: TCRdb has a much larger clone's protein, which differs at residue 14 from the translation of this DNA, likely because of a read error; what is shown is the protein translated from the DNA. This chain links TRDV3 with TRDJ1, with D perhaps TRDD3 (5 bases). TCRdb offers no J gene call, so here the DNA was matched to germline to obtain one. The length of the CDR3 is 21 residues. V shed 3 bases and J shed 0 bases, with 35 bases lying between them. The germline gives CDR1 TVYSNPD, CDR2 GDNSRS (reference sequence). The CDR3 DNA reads TGTGCCTTCCATGGGGTCCCACGAAAGGGGACCAACCAGGAATACACCGATAAACTCATCTTT. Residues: CAFHGVPRKGTNQEYTDKLIF.

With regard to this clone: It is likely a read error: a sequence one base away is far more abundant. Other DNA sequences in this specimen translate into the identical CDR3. The DNA of the CDR3 is TGTGCCTGTGACACCCTCCCGACTCCTGGGGGACGCGGCCGGCCGACCAACACCGATAAACTTATCTTT. Protein sequence: CACDTLPTPGGRGRPTNTDKLIF. Called V gene: TRDV2; the J gene was not called; the table's D call TRDD3 went unverified against the DNA. The CDR3 is made up of 23 amino acids. The germline V gene encodes CDR1 GEAIGNYY and CDR2 EKD.

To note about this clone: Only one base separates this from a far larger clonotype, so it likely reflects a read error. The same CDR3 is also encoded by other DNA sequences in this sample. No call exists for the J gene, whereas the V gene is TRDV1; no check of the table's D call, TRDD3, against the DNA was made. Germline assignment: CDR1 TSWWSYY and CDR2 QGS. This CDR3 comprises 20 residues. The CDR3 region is CALGVPVVPTWYWDTDKLIF. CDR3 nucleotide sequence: TGTGCTCTTGGGGTACCCGTGGTTCCTACCTGGTACTGGGACACCGATAAACTTATCTTT.

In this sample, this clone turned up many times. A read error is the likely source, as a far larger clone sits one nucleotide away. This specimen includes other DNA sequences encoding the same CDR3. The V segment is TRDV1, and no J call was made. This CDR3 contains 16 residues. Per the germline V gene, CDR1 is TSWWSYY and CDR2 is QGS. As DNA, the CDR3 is TGTGCTCTTGGGCACATGGGTCTCGCCCAGTCGCGGGGACTCATCTTC. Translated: CALGHMGLAQSRGLIF.

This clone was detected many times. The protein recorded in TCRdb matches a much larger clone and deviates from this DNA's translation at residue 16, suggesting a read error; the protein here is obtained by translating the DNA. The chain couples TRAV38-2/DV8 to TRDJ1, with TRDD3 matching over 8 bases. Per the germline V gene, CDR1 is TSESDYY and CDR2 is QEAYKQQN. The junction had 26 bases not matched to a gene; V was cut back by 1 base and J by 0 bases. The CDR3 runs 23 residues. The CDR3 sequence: CAYRSRRPQTARGYTKYTDKLIF. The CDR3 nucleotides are TGTGCTTATAGGAGCCGCCGACCCCAAACCGCCCGGGGATACACCAAGTACACCGATAAACTCATCTTT.

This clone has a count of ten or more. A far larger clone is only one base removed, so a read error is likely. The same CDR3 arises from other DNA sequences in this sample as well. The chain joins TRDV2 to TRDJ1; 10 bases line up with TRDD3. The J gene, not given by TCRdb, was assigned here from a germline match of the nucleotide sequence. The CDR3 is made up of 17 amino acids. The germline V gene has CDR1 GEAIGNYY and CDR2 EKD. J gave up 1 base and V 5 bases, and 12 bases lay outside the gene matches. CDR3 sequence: CACGIGGIRWCTDKLIF. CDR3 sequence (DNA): TGTGCCTGTGGGATAGGGGGGATACGCTGGTGCACCGATAAACTCATCTTT.

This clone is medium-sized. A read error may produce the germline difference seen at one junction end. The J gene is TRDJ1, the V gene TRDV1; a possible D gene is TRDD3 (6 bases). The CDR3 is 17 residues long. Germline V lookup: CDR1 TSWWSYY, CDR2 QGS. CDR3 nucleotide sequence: TGTGCTCTTGGGATACTACGCTGGGGATGGAAAACCGATAAACTCATCTTC. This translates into CALGILRWGWKTDKLIF.

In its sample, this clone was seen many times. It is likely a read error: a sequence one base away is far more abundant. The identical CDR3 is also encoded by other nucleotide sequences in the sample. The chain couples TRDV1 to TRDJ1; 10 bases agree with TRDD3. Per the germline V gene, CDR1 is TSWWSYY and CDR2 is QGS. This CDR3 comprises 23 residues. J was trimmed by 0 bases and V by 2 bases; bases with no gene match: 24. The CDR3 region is CALGEGSFPSFVLGDGYTDKLIF. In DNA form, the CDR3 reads TGTGCTCTTGGGGAAGGTTCTTTCCCCTCGTTCGTACTGGGGGATGGATACACCGATAAACTCATCTTT.

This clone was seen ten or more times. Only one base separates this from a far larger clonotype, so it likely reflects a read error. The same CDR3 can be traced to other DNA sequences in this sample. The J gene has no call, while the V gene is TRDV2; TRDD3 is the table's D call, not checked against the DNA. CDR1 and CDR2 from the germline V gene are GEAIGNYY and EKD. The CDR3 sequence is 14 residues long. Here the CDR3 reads CACDQRLGIPGSIF. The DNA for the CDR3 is TGTGCCTGTGACCAAAGGCTGGGGATCCCAGGTTCCATCTTC.

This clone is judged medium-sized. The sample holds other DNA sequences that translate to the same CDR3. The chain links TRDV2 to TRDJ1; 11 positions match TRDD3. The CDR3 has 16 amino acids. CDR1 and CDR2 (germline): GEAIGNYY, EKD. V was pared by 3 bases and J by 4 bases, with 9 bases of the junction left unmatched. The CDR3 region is CACDPVSGGYNDKLIF. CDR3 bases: TGTGCCTGTGACCCTGTCTCTGGGGGATACAACGATAAACTCATCTTT.

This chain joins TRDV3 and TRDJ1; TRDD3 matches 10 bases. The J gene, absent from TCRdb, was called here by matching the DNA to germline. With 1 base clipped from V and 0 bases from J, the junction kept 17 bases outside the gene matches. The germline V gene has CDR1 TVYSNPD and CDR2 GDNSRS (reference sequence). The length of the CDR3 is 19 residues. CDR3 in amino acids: CAFNYAPILGDLYTDKLIF. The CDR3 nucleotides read TGTGCCTTTAACTACGCCCCTATACTGGGGGATCTCTACACCGATAAACTCATCTTT.

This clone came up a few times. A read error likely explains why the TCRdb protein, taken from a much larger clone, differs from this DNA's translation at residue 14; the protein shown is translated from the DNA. The CDR3 nucleotides are TGTGCTCTTGTTTTCTTCCGGGTTTTTCCCCGATTTCTGCACACCGATAAACTCATCTTT. Its translation is CALVFFRVFPRFLHTDKLIF. The chain couples TRDV1 to TRDJ1, with TRDD2 as a possible D gene (5 bases). The J gene, not given by TCRdb, was assigned here from a germline match of the nucleotide sequence. This CDR3 contains 20 residues. Trimming left V 7 bases short and J 0 bases short, with 30 bases between. The germline V gene has CDR1 TSWWSYY and CDR2 QGS.

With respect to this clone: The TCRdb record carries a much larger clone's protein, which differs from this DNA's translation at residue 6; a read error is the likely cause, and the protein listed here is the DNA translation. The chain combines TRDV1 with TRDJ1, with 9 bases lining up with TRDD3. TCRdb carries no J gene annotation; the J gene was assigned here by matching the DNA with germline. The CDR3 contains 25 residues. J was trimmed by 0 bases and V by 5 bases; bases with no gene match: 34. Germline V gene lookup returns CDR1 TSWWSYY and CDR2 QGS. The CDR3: CALGRHRPFLMLVTGGPLYTDKLIF. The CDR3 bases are TGTGCTCTTGGGCGTCATAGGCCTTTCCTAATGTTGGTTACTGGGGGACCGCTGTACACCGATAAACTCATCTTT.

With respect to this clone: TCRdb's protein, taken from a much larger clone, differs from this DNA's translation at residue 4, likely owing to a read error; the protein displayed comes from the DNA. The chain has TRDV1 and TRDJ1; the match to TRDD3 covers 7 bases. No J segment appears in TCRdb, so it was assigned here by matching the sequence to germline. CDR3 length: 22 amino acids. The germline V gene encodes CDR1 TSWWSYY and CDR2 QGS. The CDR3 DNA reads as TGTGCTCTTAGGGAACTAAAAGCCCATCTACTTAGACTGGGGTTGTTAAGAGATAAACTCATCTTT. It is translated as CALRELKAHLLRLGLLRDKLIF.

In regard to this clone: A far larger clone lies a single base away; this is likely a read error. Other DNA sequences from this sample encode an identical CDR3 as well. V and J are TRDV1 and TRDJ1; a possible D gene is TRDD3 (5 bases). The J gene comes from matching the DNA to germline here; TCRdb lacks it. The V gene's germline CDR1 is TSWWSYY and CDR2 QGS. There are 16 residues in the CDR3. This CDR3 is CALGDPSFFDTDKLIF. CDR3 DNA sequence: TGTGCTCTCGGGGACCCGTCCTTTTTCGACACCGATAAACTCATCTTT.

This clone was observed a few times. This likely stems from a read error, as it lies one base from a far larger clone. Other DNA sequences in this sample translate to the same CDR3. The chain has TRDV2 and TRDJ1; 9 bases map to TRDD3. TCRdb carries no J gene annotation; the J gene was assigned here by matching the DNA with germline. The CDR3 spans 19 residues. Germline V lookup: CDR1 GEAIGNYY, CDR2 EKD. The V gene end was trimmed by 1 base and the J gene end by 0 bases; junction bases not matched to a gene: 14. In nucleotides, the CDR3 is TGTGCCTGTGACACTTTGAGTCCCACTGGGGGACGGTACACCGATAAACTCATCTTT. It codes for CACDTLSPTGGRYTDKLIF.

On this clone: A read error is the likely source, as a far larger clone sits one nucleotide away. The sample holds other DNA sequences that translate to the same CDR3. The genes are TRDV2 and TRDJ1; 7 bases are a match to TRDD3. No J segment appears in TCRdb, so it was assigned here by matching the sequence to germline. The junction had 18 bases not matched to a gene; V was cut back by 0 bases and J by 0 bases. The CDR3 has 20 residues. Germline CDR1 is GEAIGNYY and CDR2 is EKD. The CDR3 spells CACDTERGYAQSGDTDKLIF. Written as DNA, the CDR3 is TGTGCCTGTGACACCGAACGGGGATATGCGCAGAGTGGGGACACCGATAAACTCATCTTT.

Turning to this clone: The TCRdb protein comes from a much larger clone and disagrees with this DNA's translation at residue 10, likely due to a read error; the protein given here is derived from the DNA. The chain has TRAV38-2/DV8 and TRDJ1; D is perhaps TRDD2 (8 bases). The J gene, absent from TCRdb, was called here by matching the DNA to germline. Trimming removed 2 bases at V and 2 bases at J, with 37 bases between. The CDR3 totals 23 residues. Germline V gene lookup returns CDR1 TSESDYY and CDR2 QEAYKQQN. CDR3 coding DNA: TGTGCTTATAGGAGTTACTTCCTACGGATAAGTGGGGGACCCCGTAAGAGAACCGATAAACTCATCTTT. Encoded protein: CAYRSYFLRISGGPRKRTDKLIF.

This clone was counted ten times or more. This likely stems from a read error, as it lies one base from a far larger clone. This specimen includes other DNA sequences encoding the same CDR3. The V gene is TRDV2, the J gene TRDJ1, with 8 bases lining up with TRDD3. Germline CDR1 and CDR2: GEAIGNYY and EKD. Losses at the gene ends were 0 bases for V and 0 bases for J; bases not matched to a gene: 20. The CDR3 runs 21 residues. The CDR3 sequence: CACDTERVLTGGYPYTDKLIF. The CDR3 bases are TGTGCCTGTGACACCGAAAGGGTTCTTACTGGGGGGTATCCGTACACCGATAAACTCATCTTT.

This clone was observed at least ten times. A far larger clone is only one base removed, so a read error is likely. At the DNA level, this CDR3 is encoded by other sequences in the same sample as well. CDR3 amino acids: CACDLLGDRYTDKLIF. Here the CDR3 DNA reads TGTGCCTGTGACCTACTGGGGGATAGGTACACCGATAAACTCATCTTT. V and J are TRDV2 and TRDJ1; 11 positions match TRDD3. No J gene is reported in TCRdb; it was inferred here by comparing the DNA with germline. V was clipped by 3 bases and J by 0 bases; unmatched bases: 5. The CDR3 extends over 16 amino acids. Germline-derived CDR1 and CDR2 are GEAIGNYY and EKD.

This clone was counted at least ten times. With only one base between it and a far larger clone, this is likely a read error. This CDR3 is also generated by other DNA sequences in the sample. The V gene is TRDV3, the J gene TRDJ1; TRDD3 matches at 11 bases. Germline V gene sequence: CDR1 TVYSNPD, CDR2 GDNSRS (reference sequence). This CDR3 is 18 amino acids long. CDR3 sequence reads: CAFRAFPSYMGDTDKLIF. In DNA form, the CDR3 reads TGCGCCTTTAGAGCCTTCCCCTCCTATATGGGGGATACGGATAAACTCATCTTT.

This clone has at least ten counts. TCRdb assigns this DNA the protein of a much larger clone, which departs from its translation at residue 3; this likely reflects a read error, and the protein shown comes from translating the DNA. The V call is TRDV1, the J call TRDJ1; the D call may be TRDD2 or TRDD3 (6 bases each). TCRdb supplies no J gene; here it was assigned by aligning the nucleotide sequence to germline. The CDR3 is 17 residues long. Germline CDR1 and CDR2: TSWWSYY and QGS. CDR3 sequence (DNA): TGTGCTCCTGGGGAGGCCTTCCCCCCACTGGGCACCGATAAACTCATCTTT. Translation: CAPGEAFPPLGTDKLIF.

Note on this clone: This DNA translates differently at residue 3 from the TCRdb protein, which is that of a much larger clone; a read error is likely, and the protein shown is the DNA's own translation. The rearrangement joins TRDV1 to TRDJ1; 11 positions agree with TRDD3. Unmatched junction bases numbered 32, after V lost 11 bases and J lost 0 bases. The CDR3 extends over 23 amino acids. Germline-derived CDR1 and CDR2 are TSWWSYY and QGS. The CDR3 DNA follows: TGTGCTATTAGCTTCCTATTATTTCCATCGGTACTGGGGGATATCAACTACACCGATAAACTCATCTTT. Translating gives CAISFLLFPSVLGDINYTDKLIF.

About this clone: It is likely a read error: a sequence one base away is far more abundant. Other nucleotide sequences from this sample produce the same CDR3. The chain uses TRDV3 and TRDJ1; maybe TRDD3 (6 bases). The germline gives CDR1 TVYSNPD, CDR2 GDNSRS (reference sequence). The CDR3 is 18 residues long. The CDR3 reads CAFSNRDRGGRGGDKLIF. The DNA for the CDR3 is TGTGCTTTCTCTAATCGCGACCGTGGGGGGAGAGGGGGCGATAAACTCATCTTT.

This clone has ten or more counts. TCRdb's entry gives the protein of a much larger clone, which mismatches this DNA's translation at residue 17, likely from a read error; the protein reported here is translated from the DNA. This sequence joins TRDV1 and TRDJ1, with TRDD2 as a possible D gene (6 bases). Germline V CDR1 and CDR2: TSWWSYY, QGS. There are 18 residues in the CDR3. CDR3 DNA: TGTGCTCTTGGGGAGGGTCCTACACCGCCCCTCCCGACCGATAAACTCACCTTT. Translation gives CALGEGPTPPLPTDKLTF.

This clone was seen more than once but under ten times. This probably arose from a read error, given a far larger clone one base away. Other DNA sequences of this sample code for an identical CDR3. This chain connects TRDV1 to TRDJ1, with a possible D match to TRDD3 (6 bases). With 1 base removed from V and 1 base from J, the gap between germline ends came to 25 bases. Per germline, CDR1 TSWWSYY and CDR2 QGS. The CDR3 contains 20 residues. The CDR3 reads CALGEPSPPYWAPGTDKLIF. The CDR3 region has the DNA TGTGCTCTTGGGGAACCCTCCCCTCCCTACTGGGCTCCCGGCACCGATAAACTCATCTTT.

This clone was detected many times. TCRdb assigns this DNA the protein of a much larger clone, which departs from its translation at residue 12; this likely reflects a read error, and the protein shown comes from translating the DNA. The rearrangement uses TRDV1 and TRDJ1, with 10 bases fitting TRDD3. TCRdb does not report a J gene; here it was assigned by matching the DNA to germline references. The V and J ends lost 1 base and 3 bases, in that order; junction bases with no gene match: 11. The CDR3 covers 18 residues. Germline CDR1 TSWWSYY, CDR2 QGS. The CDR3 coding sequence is TGTGCTCTTGGGGAACCCTCACGCCTGGGGGATAGTCCCGATAAACTCATCTTT. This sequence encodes CALGEPSRLGDSPDKLIF.

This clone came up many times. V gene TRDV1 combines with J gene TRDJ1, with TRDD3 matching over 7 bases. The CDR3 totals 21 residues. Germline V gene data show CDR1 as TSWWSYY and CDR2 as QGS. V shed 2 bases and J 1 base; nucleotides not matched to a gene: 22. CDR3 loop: CALGELEARGIPKPFTDKLIF. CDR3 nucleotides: TGTGCTCTTGGGGAATTAGAGGCGAGGGGGATCCCGAAACCTTTCACCGATAAACTCATCTTT.

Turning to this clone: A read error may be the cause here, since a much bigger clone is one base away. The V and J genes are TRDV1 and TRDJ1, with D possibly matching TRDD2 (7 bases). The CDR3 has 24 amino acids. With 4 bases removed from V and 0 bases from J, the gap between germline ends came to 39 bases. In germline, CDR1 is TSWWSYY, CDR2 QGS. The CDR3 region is CALGAPAIFLRPGTGGTYTDKLIF. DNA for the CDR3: TGTGCTCTTGGGGCCCCAGCCATTTTCCTACGTCCTGGTACCGGGGGAACGTACACCGATAAACTCATCTTT.

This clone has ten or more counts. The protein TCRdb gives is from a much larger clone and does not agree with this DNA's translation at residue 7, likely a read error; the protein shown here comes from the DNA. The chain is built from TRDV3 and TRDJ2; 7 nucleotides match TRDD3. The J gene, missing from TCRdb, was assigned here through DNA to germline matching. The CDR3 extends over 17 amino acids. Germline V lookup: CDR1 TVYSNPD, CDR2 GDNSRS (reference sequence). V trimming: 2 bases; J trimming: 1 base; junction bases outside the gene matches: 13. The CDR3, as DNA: TGTGCCTTTGAAGAGTTTAGCGGGGGATTTTTGACAGCACAACTCTTCTTT. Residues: CAFEEFSGGFLTAQLFF.